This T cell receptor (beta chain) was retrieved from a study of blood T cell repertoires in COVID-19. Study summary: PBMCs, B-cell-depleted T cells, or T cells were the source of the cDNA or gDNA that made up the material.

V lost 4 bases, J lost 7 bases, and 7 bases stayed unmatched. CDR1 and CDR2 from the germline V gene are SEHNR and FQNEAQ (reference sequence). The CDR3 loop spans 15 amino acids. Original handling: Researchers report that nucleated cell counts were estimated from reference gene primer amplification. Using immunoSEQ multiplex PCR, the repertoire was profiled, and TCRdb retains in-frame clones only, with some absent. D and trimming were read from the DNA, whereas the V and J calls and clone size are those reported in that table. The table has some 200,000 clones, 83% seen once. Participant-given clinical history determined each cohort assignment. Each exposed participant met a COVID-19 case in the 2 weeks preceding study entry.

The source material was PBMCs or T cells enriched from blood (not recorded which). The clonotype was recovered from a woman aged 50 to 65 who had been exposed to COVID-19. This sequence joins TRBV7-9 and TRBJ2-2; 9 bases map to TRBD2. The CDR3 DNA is TGTGCCAGCAGCTCTAGCGGGGTCCTAGGCGGGGAGCTGTTTTTT. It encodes CASSSSGVLGGELFF. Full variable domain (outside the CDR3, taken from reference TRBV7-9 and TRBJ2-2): DTGVSQNPRHKITKRGQNVTFRCDPISEHNRLYWYRQTLGQGPEFLTYFQNEAQLEKSRLLSDRFSAERPKGSFSTLEIQRTEQGDSAMYLCASSSSGVLGGELFFGEGSRLTVL.